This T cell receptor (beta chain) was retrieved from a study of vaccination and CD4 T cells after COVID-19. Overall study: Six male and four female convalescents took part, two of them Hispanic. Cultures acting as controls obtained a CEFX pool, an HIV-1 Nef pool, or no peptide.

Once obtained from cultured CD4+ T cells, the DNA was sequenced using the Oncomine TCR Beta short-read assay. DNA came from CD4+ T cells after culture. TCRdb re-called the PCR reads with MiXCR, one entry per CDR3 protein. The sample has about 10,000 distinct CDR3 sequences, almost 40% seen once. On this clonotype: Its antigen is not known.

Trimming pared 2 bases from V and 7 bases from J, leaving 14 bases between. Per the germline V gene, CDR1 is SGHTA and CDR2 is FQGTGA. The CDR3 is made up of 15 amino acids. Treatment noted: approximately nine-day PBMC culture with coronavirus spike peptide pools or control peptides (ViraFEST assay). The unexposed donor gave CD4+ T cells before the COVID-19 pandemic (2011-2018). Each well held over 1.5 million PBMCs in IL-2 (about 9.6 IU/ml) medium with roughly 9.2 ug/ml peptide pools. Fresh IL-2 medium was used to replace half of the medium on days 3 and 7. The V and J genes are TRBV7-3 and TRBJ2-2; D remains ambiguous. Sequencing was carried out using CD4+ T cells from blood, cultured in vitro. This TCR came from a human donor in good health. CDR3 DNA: TGTGCCAGCAGCTTAGAGACCGGCAGGCTCGGGGAGCTGTTTTTT. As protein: CASSLETGRLGELFF.